This TCR beta chain was captured by sequencing in a study of cytomegalovirus exposure and HLA in healthy donors. Looking at the study overall: Some 85 million unique TCRs from HLA-typed donors were held in an early data release.

All the people who gave samples were healthy bone marrow donors. The PCR used 60 Vbeta and 13 Jbeta primers. Repertoires were generated with immunoSEQ multiplex PCR, while TCRdb's copy carries only in-frame clones and drops some. This repertoire comprises roughly 69,000 clones; its ten largest clones make up about 1.8%. The CDR3 has 16 amino acids. V was clipped by 8 bases and J by 3 bases, with 19 bases between them. Germline V gives CDR1 SEHNR, CDR2 FQNEAQ (reference sequence). The specimen was PBMCs. The receptor's source is a woman in her 30s in good health and CMV-seronegative. J is TRBJ2-2 and V is TRBV7-9; maybe TRBD1 (7 bases). CDR3 in amino acids: CASGTNQGGDTGELFF. The CDR3 coding sequence is TGTGCCAGCGGAACCAACCAGGGGGGCGACACCGGGGAGCTGTTTTTT.